Listed below are T cell receptor beta chains from one sample, sequenced in a study of blood T cell repertoires in COVID-19. Assay used: immunoSEQ multiplex PCR; TCRdb lists only in-frame clones, some missing. The repertoire holds 120,000 or so clones, with roughly 82% as singletons. The sequencing sample was made of peripheral blood. The receptor source for this set is a human donor in a cohort sampled during active COVID-19. CDR3s include the opening cysteine and the closing phenylalanine or tryptophan. The order of the fields is clone size, J gene, D gene, V gene, CDR3 protein, CDR3 DNA. The D gene is left open where the match is weak. The size of a clone is reported for some rows only, either as once, few or many, or as a class for expanded clones.

NA | TRBJ1-5 | NA | TRBV6-1 | CASSEVSQGISQPQHF | TGTGCCAGCAGTGAAGTCTCCCAGGGGATAAGTCAGCCCCAGCATTTT
NA | TRBJ2-3 | NA | TRBV5-1 | CASSGAVSTDTQYF | TGCGCCAGCAGCGGCGCGGTAAGCACAGATACGCAGTATTTT
NA | TRBJ1-3 | NA | TRBV4-3 | CASSQAAGNTIYF | TGCGCCAGCAGCCAAGCTGCTGGAAACACCATATATTTT
NA | TRBJ1-1 | NA | TRBV25-1 | CASSEVGGGYTEAFF | TGTGCCAGCAGTGAGGTCGGGGGGGGGTACACTGAAGCTTTCTTT
NA | TRBJ1-1 | NA | TRBV6-5 | CASSYSDRSNTEAFF | TGTGCCAGCAGTTACTCGGACAGATCGAACACTGAAGCTTTCTTT
NA | TRBJ1-1 | NA | TRBV7-8 | CASSPRTPLNTEAFF | TGTGCCAGCAGTCCTCGGACTCCTCTGAACACTGAAGCTTTCTTT
few | TRBJ2-3 | NA | TRBV3-1/TRBV3-2 | CASSWGLQDTQYF | TGTGCCAGCAGCTGGGGACTCCAAGATACGCAGTATTTT
NA | TRBJ2-3 | TRBD2 | TRBV7-9 | CASSHSGLAADTQYF | TGTGCCAGCAGCCATTCGGGACTAGCGGCAGATACGCAGTATTTT
NA | TRBJ2-7 | NA | TRBV18 | CASSPPSSNEQYF | TGTGCCAGCTCACCGCCCTCCTCTAACGAGCAGTACTTC
NA | TRBJ2-5 | NA | TRBV18 | CASSPPGSRETQYF | TGTGCCAGCTCTCCTCCGGGGTCCCGAGAGACCCAGTACTTC
few | TRBJ2-3 | NA | TRBV7-6 | CASSLSTDTQYF | TGTGCCAGCAGCCTGAGCACAGATACGCAGTATTTT
NA | TRBJ2-7 | TRBD1 | TRBV9 | CASSLGDSYYEQYF | TGTGCCAGCAGCCTAGGGGACAGTTACTACGAGCAGTACTTC
NA | TRBJ1-2 | TRBD1 | TRBV5-1 | CASSLSGTGGPPFYGYTF | TGCGCCAGCAGCTTGTCAGGGACAGGGGGCCCGCCTTTCTATGGCTACACCTTC
NA | TRBJ2-3 | NA | TRBV19 | CASSIPGHTDTQYF | TGTGCCAGTAGTATACCGGGACATACAGATACGCAGTATTTT
once | TRBJ2-2 | TRBD1 | TRBV18 | CASSPRQGDGELFF | TGTGCCAGCTCACCGAGACAGGGGGACGGGGAGCTGTTTTTT
NA | TRBJ2-7 | NA | TRBV10-2 | CASSESGGSYEQYF | TGCGCCAGCAGTGAGTCCGGGGGTTCCTACGAGCAGTACTTC
NA | TRBJ2-1 | NA | TRBV7-9 | CASSLDQYNEQFF | TGTGCCAGCAGCTTAGACCAGTACAATGAGCAGTTCTTC
few | TRBJ1-2 | TRBD1 | TRBV10-1 | CASSEGVQGAFYGYTF | TGCGCCAGCAGTGAGGGGGTCCAGGGGGCGTTCTATGGCTACACCTTC
NA | TRBJ2-1 | TRBD2 | TRBV7-6 | CASSPGGTFVVNEQFF | TGTGCCAGCAGTCCGGGAGGGACCTTTGTGGTGAATGAGCAGTTCTTC
NA | TRBJ2-3 | TRBD2 | TRBV5-1 | CASSPRTSGGSTDTQYF | TGCGCCAGCAGCCCCAGGACTAGCGGGGGTTCCACAGATACGCAGTATTTT
NA | TRBJ2-3 | NA | TRBV6-1 | CASSELLAVLEDTQYF | TGTGCCAGCAGTGAGTTACTAGCCGTACTCGAAGATACGCAGTATTTT
NA | TRBJ2-3 | TRBD2 | TRBV2 | CASSPQGLSTDTQYF | TGTGCCAGCAGTCCTCAGGGACTAAGCACAGATACGCAGTATTTT
NA | TRBJ2-5 | NA | TRBV7-9 | CASAPNWGPGRETQYF | TGTGCCAGCGCCCCGAATTGGGGCCCTGGGAGGGAGACCCAGTACTTC
once | TRBJ2-2 | NA | TRBV5-1 | CASSLGGPGTGELFF | TGCGCCAGCAGCCTGGGGGGGCCGGGCACCGGGGAGCTGTTTTTT
NA | TRBJ2-3 | TRBD2 | TRBV5-1 | CASSMEASGGGTDTQYF | TGCGCCAGCAGCATGGAGGCTAGCGGGGGAGGCACAGATACGCAGTATTTT
few | TRBJ1-2 | TRBD1 | TRBV5-1 | CASSLGEWDRGYHGYTF | TGCGCCAGCAGCTTGGGGGAATGGGACAGGGGTTATCATGGCTACACCTTC
NA | TRBJ2-2 | TRBD2 | TRBV9 | CASSPRTSGGIHNTGELFF | TGTGCCAGCAGCCCCCGGACTAGCGGGGGGATACATAACACCGGGGAGCTGTTTTTT
once | TRBJ1-2 | NA | TRBV29-1 | CSVDLGGGGYTF | TGCAGCGTTGACCTCGGGGGGGGCGGCTACACCTTC
NA | TRBJ2-1 | TRBD2 | TRBV19 | CASSTLAGGAGNEQFF | TGTGCCAGTAGTACCCTAGCGGGGGGGGCAGGAAATGAGCAGTTCTTC
NA | TRBJ2-5 | TRBD2 | TRBV5-1 | CASSAGTSGGSYQETQYF | TGCGCCAGCAGCGCCGGGACTAGCGGGGGATCGTACCAAGAGACCCAGTACTTC
NA | TRBJ2-3 | NA | TRBV6-5 | CASSFSPGLDTQYF | TGTGCCAGCAGTTTTTCGCCGGGACTAGATACGCAGTATTTT
NA | TRBJ2-7 | NA | TRBV4-1 | CASSQDYPGLSYEQYF | TGCGCCAGCAGCCAAGATTACCCGGGGTTATCCTACGAGCAGTACTTC
NA | TRBJ2-3 | NA | TRBV9 | CASSVDSSLRDTQYF | TGTGCCAGCAGCGTAGATTCGTCTCTCAGAGATACGCAGTATTTT
few | TRBJ1-2 | TRBD1 | TRBV2 | CASGEDGTAYGYTF | TGTGCCAGCGGGGAAGATGGGACAGCCTATGGCTACACCTTC
NA | TRBJ2-5 | NA | TRBV5-1 | CASSTTGTPEETQYF | TGCGCCAGCAGCACTACCGGGACACCCGAAGAGACCCAGTACTTC